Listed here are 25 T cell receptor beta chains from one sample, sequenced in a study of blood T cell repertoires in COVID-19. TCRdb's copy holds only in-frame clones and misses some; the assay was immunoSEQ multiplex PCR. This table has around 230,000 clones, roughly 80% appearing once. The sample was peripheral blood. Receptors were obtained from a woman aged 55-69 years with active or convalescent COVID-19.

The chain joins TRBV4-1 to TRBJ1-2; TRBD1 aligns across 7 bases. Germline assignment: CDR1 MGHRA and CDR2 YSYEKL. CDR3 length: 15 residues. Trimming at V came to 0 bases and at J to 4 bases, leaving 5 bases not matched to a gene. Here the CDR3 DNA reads TGCGCCAGCAGCCAAGATCGGGGGACAGCCTATGGCTACACCTTC. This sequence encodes CASSQDRGTAYGYTF.

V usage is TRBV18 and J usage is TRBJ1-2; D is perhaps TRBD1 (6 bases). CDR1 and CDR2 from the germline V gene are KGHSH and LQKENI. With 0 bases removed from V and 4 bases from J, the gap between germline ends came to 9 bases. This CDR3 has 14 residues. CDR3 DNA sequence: TGTGCCAGCTCACCACCCCGGGACATCTATGGCTACACCTTC. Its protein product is CASSPPRDIYGYTF.

The CDR3 DNA reads TGTGCCTGGAGTGTACTAGCGGGGGGGCCTCGCACCGGGGAGCTGTTTTTT. Translating gives CAWSVLAGGPRTGELFF. The V gene is TRBV30, the J gene TRBJ2-2; 13 positions match TRBD2. The junction had 5 bases not matched to a gene; V was cut back by 0 bases and J by 4 bases. The germline CDR1 and CDR2 sequences are GTSNPN and SVGIG (reference sequence). This CDR3 is built from 17 residues.

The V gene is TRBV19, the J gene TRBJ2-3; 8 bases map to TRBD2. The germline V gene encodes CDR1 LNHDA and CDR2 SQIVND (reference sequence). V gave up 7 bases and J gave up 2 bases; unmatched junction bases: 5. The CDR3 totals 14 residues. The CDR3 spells CASKERGPTDTQYF. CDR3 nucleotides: TGTGCCAGTAAGGAGCGGGGGCCCACAGATACGCAGTATTTT. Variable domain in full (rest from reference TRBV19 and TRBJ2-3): DGGITQSPKYLFRKEGQNVTLSCEQNLNHDAMYWYRQDPGQGLRLIYYSQIVNDFQKGDIAEGYSVSREKKESFPLTVTSAQKNPTAFYLCASKERGPTDTQYFGPGTRLTVL.

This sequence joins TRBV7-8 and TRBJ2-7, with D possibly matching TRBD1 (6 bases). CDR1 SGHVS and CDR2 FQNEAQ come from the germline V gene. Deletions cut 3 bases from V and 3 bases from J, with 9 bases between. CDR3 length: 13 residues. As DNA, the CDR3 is TGTGCCAGCAGCTTCGGACAGCACTACGAGCAGTACTTC. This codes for CASSFGQHYEQYF.

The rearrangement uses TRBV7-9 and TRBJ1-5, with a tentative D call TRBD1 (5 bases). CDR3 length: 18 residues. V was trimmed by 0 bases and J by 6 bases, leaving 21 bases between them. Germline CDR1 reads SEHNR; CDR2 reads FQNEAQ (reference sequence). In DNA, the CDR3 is TGTGCCAGCAGCTTAGCGTACCGGGAGGGGAGGGAAGTTCAGCCCCAGCATTTT. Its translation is CASSLAYREGREVQPQHF.

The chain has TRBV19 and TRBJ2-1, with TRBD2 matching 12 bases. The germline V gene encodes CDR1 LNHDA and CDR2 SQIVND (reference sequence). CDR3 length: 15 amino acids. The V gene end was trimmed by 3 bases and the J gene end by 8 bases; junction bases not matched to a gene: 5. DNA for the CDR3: TGTGCCAGTAGTATCCTAGCGGGGGGGACGTATGAGCAGTTCTTC. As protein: CASSILAGGTYEQFF. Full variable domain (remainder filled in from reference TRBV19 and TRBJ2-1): DGGITQSPKYLFRKEGQNVTLSCEQNLNHDAMYWYRQDPGQGLRLIYYSQIVNDFQKGDIAEGYSVSREKKESFPLTVTSAQKNPTAFYLCASSILAGGTYEQFFGPGTRLTVL.

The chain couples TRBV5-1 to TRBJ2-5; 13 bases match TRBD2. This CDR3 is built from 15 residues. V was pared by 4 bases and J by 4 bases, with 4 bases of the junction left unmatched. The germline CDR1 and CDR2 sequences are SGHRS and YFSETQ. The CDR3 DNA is TGCGCCAGCAGCCCCGGGACTAGCGGGGTAGAGACCCAGTACTTC. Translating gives CASSPGTSGVETQYF.

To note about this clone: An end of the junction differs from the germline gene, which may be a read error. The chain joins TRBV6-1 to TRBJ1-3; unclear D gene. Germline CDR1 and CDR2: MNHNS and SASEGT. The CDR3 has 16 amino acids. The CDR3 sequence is CAGSERGVGSGNTIYF. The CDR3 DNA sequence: TGTGCCGGCAGCGAACGCGGGGTGGGCTCTGGAAACACCATATATTTT.

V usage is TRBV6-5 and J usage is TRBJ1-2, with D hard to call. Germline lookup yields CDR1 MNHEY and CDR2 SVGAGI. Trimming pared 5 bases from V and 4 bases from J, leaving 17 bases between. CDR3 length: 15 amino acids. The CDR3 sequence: CASSLDGSFLYGYTF. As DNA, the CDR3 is TGTGCCAGCAGTCTCGACGGGTCCTTTCTCTATGGCTACACCTTC.

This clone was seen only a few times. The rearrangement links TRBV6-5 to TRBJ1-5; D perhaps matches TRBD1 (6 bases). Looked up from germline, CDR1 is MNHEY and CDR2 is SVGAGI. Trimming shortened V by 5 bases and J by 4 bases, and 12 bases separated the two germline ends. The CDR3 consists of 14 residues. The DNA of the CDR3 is TGTGCCAGCAGTCCTGGCCAGGGGAATCAGCCCCAGCATTTT. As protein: CASSPGQGNQPQHF.

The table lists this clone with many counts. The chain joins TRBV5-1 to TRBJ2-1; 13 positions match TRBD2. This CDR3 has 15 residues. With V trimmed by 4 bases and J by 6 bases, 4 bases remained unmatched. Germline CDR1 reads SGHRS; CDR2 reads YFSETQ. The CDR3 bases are TGCGCCAGCAGCCCGGGACTAGCGGGGATCAATGAGCAGTTCTTC. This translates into CASSPGLAGINEQFF.

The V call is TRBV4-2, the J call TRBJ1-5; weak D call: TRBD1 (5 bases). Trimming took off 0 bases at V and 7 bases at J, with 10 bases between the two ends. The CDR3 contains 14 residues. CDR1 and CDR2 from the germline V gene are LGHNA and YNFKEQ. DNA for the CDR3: TGTGCCAGCAGCCAAGATAGGGGAGGGCAGCCCCAGCATTTT. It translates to CASSQDRGGQPQHF.

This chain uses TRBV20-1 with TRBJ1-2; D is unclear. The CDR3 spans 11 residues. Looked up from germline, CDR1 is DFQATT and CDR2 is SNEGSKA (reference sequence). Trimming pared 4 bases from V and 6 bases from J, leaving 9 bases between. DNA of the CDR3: TGCAGTGCTACGGAGAATAATGGCTACACCTTC. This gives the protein CSATENNGYTF.

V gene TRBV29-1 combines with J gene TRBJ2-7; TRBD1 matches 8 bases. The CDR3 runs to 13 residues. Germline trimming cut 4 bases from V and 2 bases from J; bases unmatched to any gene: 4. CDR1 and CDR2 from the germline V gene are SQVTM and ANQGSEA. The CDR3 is CSVGTGQPYEQYF. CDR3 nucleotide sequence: TGCAGCGTTGGGACAGGGCAACCCTACGAGCAGTACTTC.

CDR3 loop: CASWGQRQGHPLNTEAFF. The CDR3 DNA follows: TGTGCCAGCTGGGGACAAAGGCAGGGGCATCCTTTGAACACTGAAGCTTTCTTT. The chain carries TRBV2 and TRBJ1-1; tentative D call: TRBD1 (6 bases). The germline V and J ends were trimmed by 8 bases and 0 bases, with 25 bases remaining between them. The CDR3 sequence is 18 residues long. Germline V gives CDR1 SNHLY, CDR2 FYNNEI.

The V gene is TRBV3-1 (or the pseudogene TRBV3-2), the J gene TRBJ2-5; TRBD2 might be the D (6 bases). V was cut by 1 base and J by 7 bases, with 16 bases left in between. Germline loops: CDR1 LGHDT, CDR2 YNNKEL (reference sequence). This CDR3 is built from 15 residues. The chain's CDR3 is CASSQGGVQEGTQYF. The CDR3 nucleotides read TGTGCCAGCAGCCAAGGAGGGGTCCAGGAGGGGACCCAGTACTTC.

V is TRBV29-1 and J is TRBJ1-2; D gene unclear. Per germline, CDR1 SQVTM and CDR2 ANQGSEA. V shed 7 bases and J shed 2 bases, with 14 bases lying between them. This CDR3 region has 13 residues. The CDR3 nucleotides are TGCAGCGCCGGGAGTGGTACAAACTATGGCTACACCTTC. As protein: CSAGSGTNYGYTF.

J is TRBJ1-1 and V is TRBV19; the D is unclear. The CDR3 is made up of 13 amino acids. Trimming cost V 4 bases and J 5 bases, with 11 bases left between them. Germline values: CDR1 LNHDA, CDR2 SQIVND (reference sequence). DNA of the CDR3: TGTGCCAGTAGTACCCGGACTTTTACTGAAGCTTTCTTT. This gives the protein CASSTRTFTEAFF.

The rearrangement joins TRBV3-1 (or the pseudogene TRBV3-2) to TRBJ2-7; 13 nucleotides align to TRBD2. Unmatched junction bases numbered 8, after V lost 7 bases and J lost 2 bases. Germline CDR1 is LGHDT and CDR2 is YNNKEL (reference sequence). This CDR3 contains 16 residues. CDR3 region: CASTGGTSGIAYEQYF. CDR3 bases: TGTGCCAGCACCGGTGGGACTAGCGGGATTGCCTACGAGCAGTACTTC.

CDR3 loop: CASSFPIVAGGSTDTQYF. CDR3 DNA sequence: TGTGCCAGCAGCTTTCCTATTGTTGCGGGGGGTTCCACAGATACGCAGTATTTT. The chain employs TRBV7-2 and TRBJ2-3, with 8 nucleotides matching TRBD2. This CDR3 has 18 amino acids. The V gene's germline CDR1 is SGHTA and CDR2 FQGNSA. J gave up 2 bases and V 3 bases, and 13 bases lay outside the gene matches.

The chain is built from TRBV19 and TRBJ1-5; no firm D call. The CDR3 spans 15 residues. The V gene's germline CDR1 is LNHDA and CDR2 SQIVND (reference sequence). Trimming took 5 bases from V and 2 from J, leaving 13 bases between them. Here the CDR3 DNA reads TGTGCCAGTAGTGCCCAAGCGATTGGCAATCAGCCCCAGCATTTT. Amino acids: CASSAQAIGNQPQHF.

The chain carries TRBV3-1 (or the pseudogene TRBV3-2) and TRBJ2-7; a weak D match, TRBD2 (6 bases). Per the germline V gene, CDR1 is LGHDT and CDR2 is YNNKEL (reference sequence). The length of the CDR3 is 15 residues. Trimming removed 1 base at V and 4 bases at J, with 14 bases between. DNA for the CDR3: TGTGCCAGCAGCCAAGGGCGGGGTTCGTGGTACGAGCAGTACTTC. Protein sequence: CASSQGRGSWYEQYF.

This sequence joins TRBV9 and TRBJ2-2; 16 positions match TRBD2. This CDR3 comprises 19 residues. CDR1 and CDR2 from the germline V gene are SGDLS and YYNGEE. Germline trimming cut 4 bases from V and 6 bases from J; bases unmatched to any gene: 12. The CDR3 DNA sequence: TGTGCCAGCAGCTCGCGTCCCGGGACTAGCGGGGGGGTGGCCGGGGAGCTGTTTTTT. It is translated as CASSSRPGTSGGVAGELFF.

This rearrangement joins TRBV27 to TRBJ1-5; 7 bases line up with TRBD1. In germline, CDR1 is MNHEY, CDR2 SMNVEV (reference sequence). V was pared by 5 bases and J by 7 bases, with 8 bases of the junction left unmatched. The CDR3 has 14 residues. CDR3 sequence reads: CASSPRQGPQPQHF. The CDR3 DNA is TGTGCCAGCAGTCCTCGACAGGGCCCCCAGCCCCAGCATTTT.